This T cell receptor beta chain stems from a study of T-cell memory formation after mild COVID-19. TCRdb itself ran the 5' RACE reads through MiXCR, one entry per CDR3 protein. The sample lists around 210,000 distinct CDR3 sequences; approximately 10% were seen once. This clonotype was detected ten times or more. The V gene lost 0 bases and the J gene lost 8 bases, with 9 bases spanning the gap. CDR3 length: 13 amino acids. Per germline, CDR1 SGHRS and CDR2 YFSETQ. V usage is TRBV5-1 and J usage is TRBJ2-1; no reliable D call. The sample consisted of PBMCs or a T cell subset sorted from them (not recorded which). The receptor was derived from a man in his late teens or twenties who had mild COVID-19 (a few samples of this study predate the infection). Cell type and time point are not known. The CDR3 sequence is CASSLGWFDEQFF. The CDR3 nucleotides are TGCGCCAGCAGCTTGGGTTGGTTCGATGAGCAGTTCTTC.